Listed below are T cell receptor beta chains from one sample, sequenced in a study of blood T cells in healthy people across ages. TCRdb recomputed calls from the 5' RACE reads with MiXCR, one row per CDR3 protein. Found here are more than 900,000 distinct CDR3 sequences, 25% to 35% of them singletons; the top ten hold 10% to 13%. The same data also contributed to another study, on T cells of mothers and their children.

Sequences were obtained from blood. These TCRs come from a woman aged 40 to 55 in good health. CDR3s include the opening cysteine and the closing phenylalanine or tryptophan. A D gene is named only where the DNA matches it firmly. Rows may omit the clone size; those that give it use once, few, many or a size class.

D	V	size	J	CDR3	DNA
-	TRBV5-1	-	TRBJ2-5	CASSRDGLPQETQYF	TGCGCCAGCAGCCGGGACGGATTACCCCAAGAGACCCAGTACTTC
TRBD1	TRBV12-3/TRBV12-4	many	TRBJ1-1	CASTLDRGHTEAFF	TGTGCCAGCACCCTGGACAGGGGGCACACTGAAGCTTTCTTT
-	TRBV28	many	TRBJ2-4	CASSLEPGAKNIQYF	TGTGCCAGCAGTTTAGAGCCGGGAGCCAAAAACATTCAGTACTTC
-	TRBV11-2	-	TRBJ2-1	CASSLDPAGRPYNEQFF	TGTGCCAGCAGCTTAGATCCGGCAGGGAGGCCCTACAATGAGCAGTTCTTC
TRBD1	TRBV12-3/TRBV12-4	few	TRBJ2-7	CASSSSGWGTESYEQYF	TGCGCCAGCAGTTCATCTGGGTGGGGGACAGAGTCCTACGAGCAGTACTTC
-	TRBV7-3	few	TRBJ2-3	CASKQGSSTDTQYF	TGTGCCAGCAAACAGGGTTCTAGCACAGATACGCAGTATTTT
-	TRBV27	-	TRBJ2-7	CASSSTRAYEQYF	TGTGCCAGCAGTTCCACAAGGGCCTACGAGCAGTACTTC
-	TRBV20-1	-	TRBJ1-2	CSASNGIFYGYTF	TGCAGTGCTAGTAATGGGATTTTTTACGGCTACACCTTC
-	TRBV28	-	TRBJ1-2	CASSSPWEPNYGYTF	TGTGCCAGCAGTTCCCCCTGGGAGCCCAACTATGGCTACACCTTC
-	TRBV9	-	TRBJ2-2	CASSALGHANTGELFF	TGTGCCAGCAGCGCCCTGGGGCACGCGAACACCGGGGAGCTGTTTTTT
TRBD2	TRBV6-6	-	TRBJ2-1	CASSYSLAVSYNEQFF	TGTGCCAGCAGTTACTCACTAGCGGTTTCCTACAATGAGCAGTTCTTC